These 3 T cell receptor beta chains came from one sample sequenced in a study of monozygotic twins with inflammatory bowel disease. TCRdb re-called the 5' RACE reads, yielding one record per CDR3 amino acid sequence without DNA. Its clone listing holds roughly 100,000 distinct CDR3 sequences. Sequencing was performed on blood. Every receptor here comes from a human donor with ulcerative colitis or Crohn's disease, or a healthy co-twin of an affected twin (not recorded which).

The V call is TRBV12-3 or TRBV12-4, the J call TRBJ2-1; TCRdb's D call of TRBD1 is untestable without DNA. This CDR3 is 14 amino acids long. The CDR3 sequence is CASSLGQIYNEQFF.

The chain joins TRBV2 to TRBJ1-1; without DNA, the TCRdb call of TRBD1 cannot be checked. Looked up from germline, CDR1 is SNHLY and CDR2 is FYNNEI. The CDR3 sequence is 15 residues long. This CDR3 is CASSLDRGVGTEAFF.

This CDR3 is CASSSPGTSIKTQYF. The gene calls are TRBV27 and TRBJ2-5; the TCRdb D gene call, TRBD2, has no DNA to confirm it. The CDR3 runs 15 residues. The germline V gene has CDR1 MNHEY and CDR2 SMNVEV (reference sequence).